Listed below are T cell receptor beta chains from one sample, sequenced in a study of shared clonotypes between healthy human individuals. The data were produced by immunoSEQ multiplex PCR, yet TCRdb's version contains in-frame clones alone and is incomplete. The table lists 530,000 or so clones, 60% to 80% of them singletons. Sequenced input: PBMCs. Receptors originate from a woman aged 40 to 49 in good health. Some clones in this sample may be carry-over from other donors' samples. Both conserved end residues are part of each CDR3. Each record gives: J gene, D gene, V gene, clone size, CDR3 protein, CDR3 DNA. D genes are given only for firm matches. The size of a clone is reported for some rows only, either as once, few or many, or as a class for expanded clones.

j_gene: TRBJ1-1; d_gene: NA; v_gene: TRBV30; abundance: few; CDR3aa: CAAYTYTEAFF; CDR3nt: TGTGCCGCATACACTTACACTGAAGCTTTCTTT
j_gene: TRBJ2-1; d_gene: TRBD2; v_gene: TRBV19; abundance: once; CDR3aa: CASSIDLAGSYNEQFF; CDR3nt: TGTGCCAGTAGTATTGACCTAGCGGGAAGCTACAATGAGCAGTTCTTC
j_gene: TRBJ2-7; d_gene: TRBD1; v_gene: TRBV29-1; abundance: NA; CDR3aa: CSARRDRSYEQYF; CDR3nt: TGCAGCGCCCGCCGGGACAGGAGTTACGAGCAGTACTTC
j_gene: TRBJ2-7; d_gene: NA; v_gene: TRBV19; abundance: few; CDR3aa: CASSITSTDYEQYF; CDR3nt: TGTGCCAGTAGTATCACGTCGACAGACTACGAGCAGTACTTC
j_gene: TRBJ2-1; d_gene: NA; v_gene: TRBV11-2; abundance: NA; CDR3aa: CASSLVGVGGGSYNEQFF; CDR3nt: TGTGCCAGCAGCTTAGTCGGAGTAGGAGGGGGCTCCTACAATGAGCAGTTCTTC
j_gene: TRBJ2-7; d_gene: NA; v_gene: TRBV7-9; abundance: few; CDR3aa: CASSLGAYEQYF; CDR3nt: TGTGCCAGCAGCTTAGGTGCGTACGAGCAGTACTTC
j_gene: TRBJ2-2; d_gene: NA; v_gene: TRBV5-4; abundance: few; CDR3aa: CASSPPGGPGYGELFF; CDR3nt: TGTGCCAGCAGCCCCCCCGGGGGCCCGGGGTACGGGGAGCTGTTTTTT
j_gene: TRBJ1-1; d_gene: NA; v_gene: TRBV28; abundance: NA; CDR3aa: CASRDRTEAFF; CDR3nt: TGTGCCAGCAGGGATCGGACTGAAGCTTTCTTT
j_gene: TRBJ2-7; d_gene: NA; v_gene: TRBV28; abundance: few; CDR3aa: CASSSGDSYEQYF; CDR3nt: TGTGCCAGCAGTTCGGGGGATAGCTACGAGCAGTACTTC
j_gene: TRBJ2-3; d_gene: NA; v_gene: TRBV5-1; abundance: few; CDR3aa: CASSSEASRTDTQYF; CDR3nt: TGCGCCAGCAGCTCCGAGGCCTCCCGCACGGATACGCAGTATTTT
j_gene: TRBJ2-3; d_gene: NA; v_gene: TRBV27; abundance: once; CDR3aa: CASRYRVVTDTQYF; CDR3nt: TGTGCCAGCAGGTACAGGGTGGTCACAGATACGCAGTATTTT
j_gene: TRBJ2-7; d_gene: TRBD2; v_gene: TRBV13; abundance: NA; CDR3aa: CASSFTSGRSEEQYF; CDR3nt: TGTGCCAGCAGCTTTACTAGCGGGAGGTCGGAGGAGCAGTACTTC
j_gene: TRBJ1-2; d_gene: TRBD1; v_gene: TRBV7-3; abundance: NA; CDR3aa: CASSPDRVYGYTF; CDR3nt: TGTGCCAGCAGCCCAGACAGGGTCTATGGCTACACCTTC
j_gene: TRBJ2-5; d_gene: NA; v_gene: TRBV9; abundance: few; CDR3aa: CASSVQNQETQYF; CDR3nt: TGTGCCAGCAGCGTTCAGAACCAAGAGACCCAGTACTTC
j_gene: TRBJ1-2; d_gene: TRBD1; v_gene: TRBV27; abundance: NA; CDR3aa: CASKTGRGNGYTF; CDR3nt: TGTGCCAGCAAGACAGGGAGAGGGAATGGCTACACCTTC
j_gene: TRBJ1-5; d_gene: NA; v_gene: TRBV7-9; abundance: NA; CDR3aa: CASSLSVGTTNGPQHF; CDR3nt: TGTGCCAGCAGCTTATCGGTAGGGACCACCAATGGGCCCCAGCATTTT
j_gene: TRBJ2-5; d_gene: NA; v_gene: TRBV9; abundance: few; CDR3aa: CASSVAAWEETQYF; CDR3nt: TGTGCCAGCAGCGTAGCAGCCTGGGAAGAGACCCAGTACTTC
j_gene: TRBJ2-3; d_gene: TRBD2; v_gene: TRBV11-2; abundance: medium-sized; CDR3aa: CASSFWGGSPDTQYF; CDR3nt: TGTGCCAGCAGCTTTTGGGGGGGTTCTCCAGATACGCAGTATTTT
j_gene: TRBJ1-1; d_gene: NA; v_gene: TRBV19; abundance: NA; CDR3aa: CASTSQGLGEAFF; CDR3nt: TGTGCCAGTACCTCACAGGGTCTCGGCGAAGCTTTCTTT
j_gene: TRBJ2-7; d_gene: TRBD2; v_gene: TRBV28; abundance: NA; CDR3aa: CASSFTSGSEEQYF; CDR3nt: TGTGCCAGCAGTTTCACTAGCGGGAGTGAGGAGCAGTACTTC
j_gene: TRBJ1-2; d_gene: NA; v_gene: TRBV6-6; abundance: NA; CDR3aa: CASRGSGYTF; CDR3nt: TGTGCCAGCAGGGGTTCTGGCTACACCTTC
j_gene: TRBJ2-7; d_gene: NA; v_gene: TRBV6-4; abundance: NA; CDR3aa: CASRTRRPRVLDEQYF; CDR3nt: TGTGCCAGCAGAACACGTAGGCCGAGGGTCCTAGACGAGCAGTACTTC